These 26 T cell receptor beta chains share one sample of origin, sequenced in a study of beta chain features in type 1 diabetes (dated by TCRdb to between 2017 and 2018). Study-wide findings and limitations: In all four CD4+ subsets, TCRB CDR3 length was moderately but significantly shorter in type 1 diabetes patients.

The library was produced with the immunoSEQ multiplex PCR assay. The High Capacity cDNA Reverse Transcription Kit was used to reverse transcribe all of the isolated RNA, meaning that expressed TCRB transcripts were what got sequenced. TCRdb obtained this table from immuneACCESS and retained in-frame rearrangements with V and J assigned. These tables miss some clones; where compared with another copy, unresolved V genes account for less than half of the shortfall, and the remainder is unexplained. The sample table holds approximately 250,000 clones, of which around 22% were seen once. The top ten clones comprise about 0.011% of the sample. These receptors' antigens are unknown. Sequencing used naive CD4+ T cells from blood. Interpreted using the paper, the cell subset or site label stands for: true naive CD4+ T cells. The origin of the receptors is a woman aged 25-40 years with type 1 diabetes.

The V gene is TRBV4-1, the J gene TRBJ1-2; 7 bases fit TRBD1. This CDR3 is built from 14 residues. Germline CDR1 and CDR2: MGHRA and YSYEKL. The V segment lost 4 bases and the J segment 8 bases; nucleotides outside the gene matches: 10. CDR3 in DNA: TGCGCCAGCAGCCTCCCTATGACAGGGCGCGGCTACACCTTC. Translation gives CASSLPMTGRGYTF.

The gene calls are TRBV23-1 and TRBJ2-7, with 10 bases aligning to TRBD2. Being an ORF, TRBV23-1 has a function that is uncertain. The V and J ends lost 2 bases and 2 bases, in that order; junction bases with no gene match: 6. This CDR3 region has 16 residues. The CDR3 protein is CASSQAPLAGAYEQYF. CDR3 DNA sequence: TGCGCCAGCAGTCAAGCCCCCCTAGCGGGAGCCTACGAGCAGTACTTC.

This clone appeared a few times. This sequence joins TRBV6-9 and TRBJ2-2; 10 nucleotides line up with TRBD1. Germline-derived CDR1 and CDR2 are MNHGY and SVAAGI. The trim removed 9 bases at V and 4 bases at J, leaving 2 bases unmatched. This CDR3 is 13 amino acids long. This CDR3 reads CASRQGATGELFF. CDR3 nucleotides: TGTGCCAGTAGACAGGGGGCCACCGGGGAGCTGTTTTTT.

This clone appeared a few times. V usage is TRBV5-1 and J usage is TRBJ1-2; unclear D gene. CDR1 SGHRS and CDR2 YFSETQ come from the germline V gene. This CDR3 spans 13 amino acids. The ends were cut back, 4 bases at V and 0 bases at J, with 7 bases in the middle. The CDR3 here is CASSPTTNYGYTF. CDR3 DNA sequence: TGCGCCAGCAGCCCGACAACTAACTATGGCTACACCTTC.

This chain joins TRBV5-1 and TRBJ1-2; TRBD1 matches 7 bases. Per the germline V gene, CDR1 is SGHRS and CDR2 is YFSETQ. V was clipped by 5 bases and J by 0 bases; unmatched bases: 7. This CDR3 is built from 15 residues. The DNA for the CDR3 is TGCGCCAGCAGACAACAGGGGACGGCTAACTATGGCTACACCTTC. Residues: CASRQQGTANYGYTF.

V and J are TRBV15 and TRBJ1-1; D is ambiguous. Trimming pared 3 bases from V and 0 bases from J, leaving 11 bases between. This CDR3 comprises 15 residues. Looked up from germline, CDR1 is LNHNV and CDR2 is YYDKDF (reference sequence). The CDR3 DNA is TGTGCCACCAGCAGGTTCCCAGGAATGAACACTGAAGCTTTCTTT. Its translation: CATSRFPGMNTEAFF.

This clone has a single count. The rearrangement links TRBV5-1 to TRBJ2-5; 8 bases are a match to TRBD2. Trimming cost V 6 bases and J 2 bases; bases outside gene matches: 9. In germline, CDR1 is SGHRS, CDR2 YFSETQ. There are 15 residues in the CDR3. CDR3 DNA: TGCGCCAGCATGATGGTAGCGGGACCTCAAGAGACCCAGTACTTC. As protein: CASMMVAGPQETQYF.

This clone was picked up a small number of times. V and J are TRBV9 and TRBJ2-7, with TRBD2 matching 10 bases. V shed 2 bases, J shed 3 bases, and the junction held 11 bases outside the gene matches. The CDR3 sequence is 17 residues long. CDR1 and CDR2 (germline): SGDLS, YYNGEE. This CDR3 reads CASSVDSGLAAIYEQYF. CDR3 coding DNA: TGTGCCAGCAGCGTGGATTCCGGACTAGCGGCGATCTACGAGCAGTACTTC.

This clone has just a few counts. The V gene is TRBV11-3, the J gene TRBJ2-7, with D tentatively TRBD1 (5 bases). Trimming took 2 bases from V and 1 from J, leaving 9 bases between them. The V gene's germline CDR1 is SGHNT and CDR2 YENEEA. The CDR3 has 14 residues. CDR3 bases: TGTGCCAGCAGCTTATTAGGGGAATCCTACGAGCAGTACTTC. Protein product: CASSLLGESYEQYF.

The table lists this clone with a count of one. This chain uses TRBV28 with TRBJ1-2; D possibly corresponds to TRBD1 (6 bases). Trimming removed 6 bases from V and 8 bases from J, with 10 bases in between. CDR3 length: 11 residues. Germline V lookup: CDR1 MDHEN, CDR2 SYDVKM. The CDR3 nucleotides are TGTGCCAGCAGGGGGGCGCCCGGCTACACCTTC. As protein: CASRGAPGYTF.

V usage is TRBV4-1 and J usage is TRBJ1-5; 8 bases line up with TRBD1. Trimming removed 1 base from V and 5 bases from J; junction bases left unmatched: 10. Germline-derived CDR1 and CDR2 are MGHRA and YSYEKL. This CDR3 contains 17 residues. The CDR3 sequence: CASSQVLGQGPYQPQHF. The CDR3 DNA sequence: TGCGCCAGCAGCCAAGTGTTAGGACAGGGCCCCTATCAGCCCCAGCATTTT.

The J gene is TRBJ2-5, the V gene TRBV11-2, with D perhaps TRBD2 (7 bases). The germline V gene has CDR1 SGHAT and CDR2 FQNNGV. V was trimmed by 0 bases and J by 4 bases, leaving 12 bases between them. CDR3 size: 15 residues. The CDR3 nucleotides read TGTGCCAGCAGCTTAGAGGGGGGGCGGGGAGAGACCCAGTACTTC. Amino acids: CASSLEGGRGETQYF.

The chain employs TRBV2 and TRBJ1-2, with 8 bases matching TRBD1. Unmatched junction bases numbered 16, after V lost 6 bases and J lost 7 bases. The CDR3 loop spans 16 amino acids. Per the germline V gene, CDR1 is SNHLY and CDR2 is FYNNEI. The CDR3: CASRTEGQVPSVGYTF. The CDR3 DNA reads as TGTGCCAGCAGAACAGAGGGACAGGTCCCCAGTGTTGGCTACACCTTC.

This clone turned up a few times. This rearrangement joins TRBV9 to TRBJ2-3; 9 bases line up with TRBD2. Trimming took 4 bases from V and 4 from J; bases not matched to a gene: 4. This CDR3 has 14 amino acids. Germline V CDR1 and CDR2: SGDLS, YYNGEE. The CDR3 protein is CASSPRLAADTQYF. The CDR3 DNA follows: TGTGCCAGCAGCCCCCGACTAGCGGCAGATACGCAGTATTTT.

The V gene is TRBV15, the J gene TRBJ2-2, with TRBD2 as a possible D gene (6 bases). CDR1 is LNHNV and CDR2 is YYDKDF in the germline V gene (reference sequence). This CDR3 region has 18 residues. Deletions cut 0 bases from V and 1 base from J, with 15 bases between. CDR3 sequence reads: CATSRDLAGTVNTGELFF. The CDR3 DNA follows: TGTGCCACCAGCAGAGATTTGGCGGGGACGGTGAACACCGGGGAGCTGTTTTTT. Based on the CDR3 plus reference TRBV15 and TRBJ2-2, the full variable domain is DAMVIQNPRYQVTQFGKPVTLSCSQTLNHNVMYWYQQKSSQAPKLLFHYYDKDFNNEADTPDNFQSRRPNTSFCFLDIRSPGLGDTAMYLCATSRDLAGTVNTGELFFGEGSRLTVL.

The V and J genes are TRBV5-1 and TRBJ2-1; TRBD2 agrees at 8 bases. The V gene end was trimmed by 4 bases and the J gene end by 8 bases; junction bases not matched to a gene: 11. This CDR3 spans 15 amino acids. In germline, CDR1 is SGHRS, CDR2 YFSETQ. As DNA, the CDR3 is TGCGCCAGCAGCCCAGGGGCGGGAGGACGCGATGAGCAGTTCTTC. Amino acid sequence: CASSPGAGGRDEQFF.

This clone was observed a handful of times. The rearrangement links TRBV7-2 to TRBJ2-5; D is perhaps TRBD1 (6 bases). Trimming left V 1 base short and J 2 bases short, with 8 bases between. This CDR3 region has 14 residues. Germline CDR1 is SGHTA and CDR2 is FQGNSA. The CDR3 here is CASSLVGGQETQYF. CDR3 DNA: TGTGCCAGCAGCTTAGTAGGGGGTCAAGAGACCCAGTACTTC.

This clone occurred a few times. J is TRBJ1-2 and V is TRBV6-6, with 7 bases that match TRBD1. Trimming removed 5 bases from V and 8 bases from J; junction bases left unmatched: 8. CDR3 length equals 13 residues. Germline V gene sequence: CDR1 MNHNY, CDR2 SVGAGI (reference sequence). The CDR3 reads CASSIGQVIGYTF. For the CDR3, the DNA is TGTGCCAGCAGTATCGGACAGGTGATCGGCTACACCTTC.

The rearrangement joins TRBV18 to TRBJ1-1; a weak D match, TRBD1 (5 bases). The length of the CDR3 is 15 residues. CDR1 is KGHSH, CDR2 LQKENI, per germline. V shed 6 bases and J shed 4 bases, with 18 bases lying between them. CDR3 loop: CASSEVSGFATEAFF. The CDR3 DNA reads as TGTGCCAGCTCCGAAGTATCAGGGTTCGCCACTGAAGCTTTCTTT.

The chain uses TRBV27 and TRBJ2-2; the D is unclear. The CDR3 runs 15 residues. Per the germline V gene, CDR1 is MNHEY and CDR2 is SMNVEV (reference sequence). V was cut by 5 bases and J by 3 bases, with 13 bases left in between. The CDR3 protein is CASSPLRLDTGELFF. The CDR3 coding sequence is TGTGCCAGCAGTCCCCTCAGGCTCGACACCGGGGAGCTGTTTTTT.

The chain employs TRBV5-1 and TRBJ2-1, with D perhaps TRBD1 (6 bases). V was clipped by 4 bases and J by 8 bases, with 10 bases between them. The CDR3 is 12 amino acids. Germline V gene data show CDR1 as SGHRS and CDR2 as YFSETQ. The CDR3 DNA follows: TGCGCCAGCAGCCAACAGGGCGATGAGCAGTTCTTC. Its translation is CASSQQGDEQFF.

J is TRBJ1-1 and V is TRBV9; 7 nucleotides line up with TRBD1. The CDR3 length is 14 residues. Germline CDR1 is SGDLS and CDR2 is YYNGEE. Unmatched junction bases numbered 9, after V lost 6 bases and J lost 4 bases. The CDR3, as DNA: TGTGCCAGCAATTCGGCAGGGGGGAGCACTGAAGCTTTCTTT. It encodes CASNSAGGSTEAFF.

DNA for the CDR3: TGTGCCAGCGGGGCCCGGACGCGGAGCACAGATACGCAGTATTTT. Amino acids: CASGARTRSTDTQYF. J is TRBJ2-3 and V is TRBV2; D is possibly TRBD1 (5 bases). The V and J ends lost 8 bases and 0 bases respectively, with 15 bases between them. The CDR3 contains 15 residues. Germline lookup yields CDR1 SNHLY and CDR2 FYNNEI. The whole variable domain, remainder taken from reference TRBV2 and TRBJ2-3, is EPEVTQTPSHQVTQMGQEVILRCVPISNHLYFYWYRQILGQKVEFLVSFYNNEISEKSEIFDDQFSVERPDGSNFTLKIRSTKLEDSAMYFCASGARTRSTDTQYFGPGTRLTVL.

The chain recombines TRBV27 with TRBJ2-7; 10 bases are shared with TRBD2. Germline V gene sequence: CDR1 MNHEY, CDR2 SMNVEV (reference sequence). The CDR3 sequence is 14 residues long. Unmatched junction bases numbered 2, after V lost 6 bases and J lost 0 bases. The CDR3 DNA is TGTGCCAGCAGACCTAGCGGGAGCTCCTACGAGCAGTACTTC. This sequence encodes CASRPSGSSYEQYF.

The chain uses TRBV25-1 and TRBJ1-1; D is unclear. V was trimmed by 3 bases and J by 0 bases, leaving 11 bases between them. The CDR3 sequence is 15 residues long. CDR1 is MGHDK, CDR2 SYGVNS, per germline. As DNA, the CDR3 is TGTGCCAGCAGTGAGCACTCGAACCTGAACACTGAAGCTTTCTTT. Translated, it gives CASSEHSNLNTEAFF.

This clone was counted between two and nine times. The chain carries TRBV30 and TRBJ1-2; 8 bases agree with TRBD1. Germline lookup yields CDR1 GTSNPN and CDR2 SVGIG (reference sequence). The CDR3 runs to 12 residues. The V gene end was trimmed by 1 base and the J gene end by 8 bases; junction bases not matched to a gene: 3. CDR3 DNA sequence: TGTGCCTGGAGTGGGGACAGGAGAGGCTACACCTTC. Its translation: CAWSGDRRGYTF.